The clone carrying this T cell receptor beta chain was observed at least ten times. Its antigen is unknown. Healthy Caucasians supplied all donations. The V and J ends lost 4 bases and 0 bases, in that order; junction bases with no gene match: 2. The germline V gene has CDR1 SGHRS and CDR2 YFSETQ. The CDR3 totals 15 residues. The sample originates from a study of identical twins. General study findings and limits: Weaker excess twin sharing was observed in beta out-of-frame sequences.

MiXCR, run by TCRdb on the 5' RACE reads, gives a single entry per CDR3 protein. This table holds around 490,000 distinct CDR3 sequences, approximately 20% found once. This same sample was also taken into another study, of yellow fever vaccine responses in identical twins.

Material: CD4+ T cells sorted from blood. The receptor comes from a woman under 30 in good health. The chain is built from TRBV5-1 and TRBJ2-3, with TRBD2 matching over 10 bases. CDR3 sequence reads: CASSLAGVSTDTQYF. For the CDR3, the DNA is TGCGCCAGCAGCCTAGCGGGGGTGAGCACAGATACGCAGTATTTT.